Listed here are 11 T cell receptor beta chains from one sample, sequenced in a study of T cell responses to AZD1222 COVID-19 vaccine. Profiling relied on immunoSEQ multiplex PCR, and the TCRdb table lists in-frame clones only, not all of them. The sample carries some 130,000 clones, 90% to 95% recorded once. Sequenced here: peripheral blood, sampled on day 0 of AZD1222 vaccination. These receptors all stem from an adult in good health.

The chain combines TRBV30 with TRBJ2-7; D possibly matches TRBD1 or TRBD2 (5 bases each). CDR3 size: 14 residues. V lost 0 bases to trimming and J lost 7 bases, with 16 bases between them. Germline loops: CDR1 GTSNPN, CDR2 SVGIG (reference sequence). CDR3 amino acids: CAWSVLLGVGEQYF. CDR3 DNA: TGTGCCTGGAGTGTACTTCTGGGGGTGGGTGAGCAGTACTTC.

This rearrangement joins TRBV6-5 to TRBJ1-1; 7 positions agree with TRBD1. CDR3 size: 14 residues. Germline CDR1 is MNHEY and CDR2 is SVGAGI. V lost 4 bases, J lost 5 bases, and 7 bases stayed unmatched. The CDR3 here is CASSFRQGWTEAFF. In DNA form, the CDR3 reads TGTGCCAGCAGTTTCCGACAGGGATGGACTGAAGCTTTCTTT.

The J gene is TRBJ2-1, the V gene TRBV5-1; 11 bases fit TRBD2. The V gene's germline CDR1 is SGHRS and CDR2 YFSETQ. There are 16 residues in the CDR3. V was clipped by 4 bases and J by 7 bases; unmatched bases: 10. CDR3 region: CASSGLAGPPLNEQFF. DNA for the CDR3: TGCGCCAGCAGCGGACTAGCGGGCCCGCCACTGAATGAGCAGTTCTTC.

J is TRBJ2-2 and V is TRBV4-2; TRBD1 matches at 8 bases. The J segment lost 3 bases and the V segment lost 4 bases, leaving 19 bases of the junction unmatched. The germline CDR1 and CDR2 sequences are LGHNA and YNFKEQ. This CDR3 has 20 amino acids. The DNA of the CDR3 is TGTGCCAGCAGCCCTTACGCGACAGGGGTCGGGATACGGGACACCGGGGAGCTGTTTTTT. Residues: CASSPYATGVGIRDTGELFF.

This chain links TRBV9 with TRBJ2-1; D uncertain. Germline assignment: CDR1 SGDLS and CDR2 YYNGEE. The CDR3 runs to 13 residues. Trimming shortened V by 0 bases and J by 6 bases, and 7 bases separated the two germline ends. CDR3 sequence reads: CASSVDVLNEQFF. The CDR3 DNA follows: TGTGCCAGCAGCGTAGACGTTCTCAATGAGCAGTTCTTC. The whole variable domain, filled in from reference TRBV9 and TRBJ2-1, reads DSGVTQTPKHLITATGQRVTLRCSPRSGDLSVYWYQQSLDQGLQFLIQYYNGEERAKGNILERFSAQQFPDLHSELNLSSLELGDSALYFCASSVDVLNEQFFGPGTRLTVL.

The chain couples TRBV6-4 to TRBJ1-1; 10 nucleotides line up with TRBD1. J gave up 10 bases and V 2 bases, and 7 bases lay outside the gene matches. CDR1 is MRHNA and CDR2 is SNTAGT in the germline V gene. The CDR3 is 14 residues long. The CDR3, as DNA: TGTGCCAGCAGTGACACGGGGGGACAGGGGAGAGCTTTCTTT. Translation: CASSDTGGQGRAFF.

The V and J genes are TRBV11-2 and TRBJ1-4; D ambiguous. The germline gives CDR1 SGHAT, CDR2 FQNNGV. The CDR3 length is 15 residues. Trimming shortened V by 5 bases and J by 7 bases, and 17 bases separated the two germline ends. The CDR3 DNA reads as TGTGCCAGCAGCCCGAGGGCGGGGTTGGGTGAAAAACTGTTTTTT. Protein sequence: CASSPRAGLGEKLFF.

J is TRBJ1-5 and V is TRBV4-3; D is undetermined. From germline, CDR1 is LGHNA and CDR2 YSLEER. The CDR3 spans 15 residues. V lost 1 base and J 1 base, leaving 8 bases between the germline ends. The CDR3 nucleotides are TGCGCCAGCAGCCAAGGGTTGGCAAGCAATCAGCCCCAGCATTTT. Its protein product is CASSQGLASNQPQHF.

The V gene is TRBV7-2, the J gene TRBJ2-1; D unresolved. Trimming took 2 bases from V and 9 from J, leaving 11 bases between them. Looked up from germline, CDR1 is SGHTA and CDR2 is FQGNSA. The CDR3 covers 13 residues. The CDR3 DNA reads as TGTGCCAGCAGCTTATTGGGTATTGGTGAGCAGTTCTTC. Translating it yields CASSLLGIGEQFF.

The genes are TRBV14 and TRBJ1-6, with D possibly matching TRBD1 (6 bases). Trimming cost V 0 bases and J 5 bases, with 11 bases left between them. Germline CDR1 and CDR2: SGHDN and FVKESK. The CDR3 is 16 residues long. CDR3 residues: CASSQDGQGNNSPLHF. The CDR3 DNA is TGTGCCAGCAGCCAAGATGGCCAGGGGAATAATTCACCCCTCCACTTT.

The chain is built from TRBV28 and TRBJ2-1, with D perhaps TRBD1 (5 bases). V lost 2 bases and J 10 bases, leaving 9 bases between the germline ends. CDR3 length equals 12 residues. The germline V gene has CDR1 MDHEN and CDR2 SYDVKM. The CDR3 loop is CASSLQDSEQFF. In DNA form, the CDR3 reads TGTGCCAGCAGTTTACAAGACAGCGAGCAGTTCTTC.